This TCR beta chain was observed in a study of T cells in tumors and immune-related adverse events (dated by TCRdb to about 2021). This clone was seen a handful of times. What antigen it recognizes has not been identified. No much larger clone is present one base from it, and per-base qualities are unavailable. The TCR beta locus was amplified and sequenced using the immunoSEQ assay, from which bulk TCR Vbeta CDR3 data were obtained. As for how the authors treated the data: CDR3s were excluded if they were non-productive, were shorter than 7 amino acids, or did not start with C or end with F/W. Analysis was restricted to specimens with at least 1000 reads, and each clonotype was defined at the amino acid level. Clonality was computed as 1 minus Pielou's evenness. To equalize library sizes, abundance-weighted random subsampling with replacement was performed 100 times so that 95% confidence intervals could be reported. Repertoire overlap was quantified with the Morisita overlap index, and the top 40 clones per specimen were checked for overlap with the irAE. TCRdb carries this immuneACCESS record with in-frame sequences only. Its versions omit some clonotypes, under half of them owing to an unresolved V gene in the studies checked, with the rest unexplained. V and J calls and clone size are as listed in that table; D and trimming were resolved from the DNA. The sample table shows about 7,300 clones, and around 94% are seen once. The ten largest account for about 2% of the sample.

Per the publication, the treatment or condition label means: nivolumab (PD-1 blockade) given before sampling. The DNeasy Blood and Tissue Kit was used to extract DNA from formalin-fixed paraffin-embedded specimens. From the cysteine up to the phenylalanine, the CDR3 has a length of 18 residues. The entry retains the CDR3 DNA only, 54 bases that are in frame from base 1. Sequencing used lymph node tissue, obtained from a patient treated with anti-PD-1 therapy. The receptor comes from a female donor with metastatic renal cell carcinoma. The rearrangement joined TRBV21-1 to TRBJ1-2; the D call TRBD1 from the table was never checked on the DNA. TRBV21-1 is flagged as a pseudogene. CDR3 protein: CASSKKGTGIENNYGYTF. The bases are TGTGCCAGCAGCAAAAAGGGGACAGGGATTGAGAACAACTATGGCTACACCTTC.